This is a list of T cell receptor beta chains from one sample in a study of blood T cell repertoires in COVID-19. The repertoire was sequenced with immunoSEQ multiplex PCR; TCRdb's copy has only in-frame clones and lacks some. The sample lists roughly 53,000 clones, more than 85% occurring once. Sequenced input: peripheral blood. The origin of the receptors is a man aged 40-50 years with active COVID-19. The CDR3 runs from the conserved cysteine through the conserved F or W. Each record gives: V gene, clone size, D gene, J gene, CDR3 DNA, CDR3 protein. The D gene is left open where the match is weak. Where a row states a size, it is once, few, many or the class of an expanded clone; other rows omit it.

v_gene: TRBV28; abundance: .; d_gene: TRBD1; j_gene: TRBJ2-7; CDR3nt: TGTGCCAGCAGTCAACCGGGACAGGGTATGGGCGAGCAGTACTTC; CDR3aa: CASSQPGQGMGEQYF
v_gene: TRBV11-1; abundance: few; d_gene: TRBD2; j_gene: TRBJ2-7; CDR3nt: TGTGCCAGCAGCTTAGGGCCTAGCGGGATCGGATACGAGCAGTACTTC; CDR3aa: CASSLGPSGIGYEQYF
v_gene: TRBV6-6; abundance: .; d_gene: TRBD2; j_gene: TRBJ2-5; CDR3nt: TGTGCCAGCAGTTTACAGCGGGAGGTGGCAGAGACCCAGTACTTC; CDR3aa: CASSLQREVAETQYF
v_gene: TRBV4-2; abundance: .; d_gene: .; j_gene: TRBJ2-5; CDR3nt: TGTGCCAGCAGCCAAGGAGGTCTGTCAGAGACCCAGTACTTC; CDR3aa: CASSQGGLSETQYF
v_gene: TRBV19; abundance: .; d_gene: .; j_gene: TRBJ1-2; CDR3nt: TGTGCCAGTACTCCGAGGGAGATCTATGGCTACACCTTC; CDR3aa: CASTPREIYGYTF
v_gene: TRBV5-1; abundance: few; d_gene: .; j_gene: TRBJ2-7; CDR3nt: TGCGCCAGCAGCCCCCAATATGAGGAGGGTGGCGAGCAGTACTTC; CDR3aa: CASSPQYEEGGEQYF
v_gene: TRBV27; abundance: .; d_gene: TRBD1; j_gene: TRBJ2-7; CDR3nt: TGTGCCAGCAGTTTCTACAGGGGGCGCGAGGGCGCCTACGAGCAGTACTTC; CDR3aa: CASSFYRGREGAYEQYF
v_gene: TRBV7-8; abundance: .; d_gene: TRBD1; j_gene: TRBJ2-3; CDR3nt: TGTGCCAGCAGCTTTCTGGGACAGGACTTGTACTCAGATACGCAGTATTTT; CDR3aa: CASSFLGQDLYSDTQYF
v_gene: TRBV25-1; abundance: few; d_gene: .; j_gene: TRBJ1-3; CDR3nt: TGTGCCAGCAGTTCGTGGACATCTGGAAACACCATATATTTT; CDR3aa: CASSSWTSGNTIYF
v_gene: TRBV7-3; abundance: .; d_gene: TRBD2; j_gene: TRBJ2-1; CDR3nt: TGTGCCAGCAGCTTATCGGGAGGCACCTACAATGAGCAGTTCTTC; CDR3aa: CASSLSGGTYNEQFF
v_gene: TRBV5-5; abundance: .; d_gene: .; j_gene: TRBJ2-7; CDR3nt: TGTGCCAGCAGCTTAGGACTGGGATCCTACGAGCAGTACTTC; CDR3aa: CASSLGLGSYEQYF
v_gene: TRBV2; abundance: .; d_gene: .; j_gene: TRBJ2-2; CDR3nt: TGTGCCAGCAGTGAAAGCCGCGCGCCCGGGGAGCTGTTTTTT; CDR3aa: CASSESRAPGELFF
v_gene: TRBV6-2/TRBV6-3; abundance: .; d_gene: .; j_gene: TRBJ2-1; CDR3nt: TGTGCCAGCAGTTACGGTGGGGCACATTACAATTACAATGAGCAGTTCTTC; CDR3aa: CASSYGGAHYNYNEQFF
v_gene: TRBV6-6; abundance: once; d_gene: TRBD2; j_gene: TRBJ2-7; CDR3nt: TGTGCCAGCAGTTACTCGAGCGGGATTAGCTTCGAGCAGTACTTC; CDR3aa: CASSYSSGISFEQYF
v_gene: TRBV27; abundance: .; d_gene: TRBD1; j_gene: TRBJ2-7; CDR3nt: TGTGCCAGCAGGACCTTGACAGGGTACCACGAGCAGTACTTC; CDR3aa: CASRTLTGYHEQYF
v_gene: TRBV4-1; abundance: once; d_gene: .; j_gene: TRBJ1-5; CDR3nt: TGCGCCAGCTGGGGGTGGGAAGGGGGGGCACAGCCCCAGCATTTT; CDR3aa: CASWGWEGGAQPQHF
v_gene: TRBV5-1; abundance: .; d_gene: .; j_gene: TRBJ1-3; CDR3nt: TGCGCCAGCAGCTCGGAAGGTTGGGCCTCTGGAAACACCATATATTTT; CDR3aa: CASSSEGWASGNTIYF
v_gene: TRBV19; abundance: .; d_gene: TRBD1; j_gene: TRBJ2-7; CDR3nt: TGTGCCAGTAGTATAGTAGGAGGGACAGGGTCCTACGAGCAGTACTTC; CDR3aa: CASSIVGGTGSYEQYF
v_gene: TRBV10-3; abundance: .; d_gene: .; j_gene: TRBJ2-7; CDR3nt: TGTGCCATCAGTGAGTCTAGTAGCGGAGTACCCACCTACGAGCAGTACTTC; CDR3aa: CAISESSSGVPTYEQYF
v_gene: TRBV18; abundance: .; d_gene: .; j_gene: TRBJ1-1; CDR3nt: TGTGCCAGCTCACCGTCAGAGGGACTCGCTGAAGCTTTCTTT; CDR3aa: CASSPSEGLAEAFF
v_gene: TRBV5-6; abundance: .; d_gene: TRBD1; j_gene: TRBJ1-3; CDR3nt: TGTGCCAGCAGCTTGGTCTGGGGGACAGGGGGAAACACCATATATTTT; CDR3aa: CASSLVWGTGGNTIYF
v_gene: TRBV4-1; abundance: few; d_gene: TRBD2; j_gene: TRBJ2-1; CDR3nt: TGCGCCAGCAGCCCCAAGTTTAGCGGGAGGGGGGGGGATGAGCAGTTCTTC; CDR3aa: CASSPKFSGRGGDEQFF
v_gene: TRBV27; abundance: .; d_gene: .; j_gene: TRBJ1-1; CDR3nt: TGTGCCAGCAGTCCTCTCGGGGGGCGAGGAGGTAACACTGAAGCTTTCTTT; CDR3aa: CASSPLGGRGGNTEAFF
v_gene: TRBV3-1/TRBV3-2; abundance: .; d_gene: .; j_gene: TRBJ2-7; CDR3nt: TGTGCCAGCAGCCAATTCGGACAGACCGAACGATGGGACGAGCAGTACTTC; CDR3aa: CASSQFGQTERWDEQYF
v_gene: TRBV19; abundance: .; d_gene: TRBD2; j_gene: TRBJ2-3; CDR3nt: TGTGCCAGTAGTATAGTCATATACGGGAGGAATACGCAGTATTTT; CDR3aa: CASSIVIYGRNTQYF
v_gene: TRBV13; abundance: .; d_gene: .; j_gene: TRBJ1-1; CDR3nt: TGTGCCAGCAGCTTCTACGGGTACACTGAAGCTTTCTTT; CDR3aa: CASSFYGYTEAFF
v_gene: TRBV30; abundance: few; d_gene: .; j_gene: TRBJ1-5; CDR3nt: TGTGCCTGGAGTCATATGGGTGACTACAATCAGCCCCAGCATTTT; CDR3aa: CAWSHMGDYNQPQHF
v_gene: TRBV7-9; abundance: .; d_gene: .; j_gene: TRBJ1-1; CDR3nt: TGTGCCAGCAGCTCCTCGCTATCGAACACTGAAGCTTTCTTT; CDR3aa: CASSSSLSNTEAFF
v_gene: TRBV28; abundance: .; d_gene: TRBD2; j_gene: TRBJ2-5; CDR3nt: TGTGCCAGCGGACCTAGCGGGAGACGAGAGACCCAGTACTTC; CDR3aa: CASGPSGRRETQYF
v_gene: TRBV27; abundance: once; d_gene: .; j_gene: TRBJ2-2; CDR3nt: TGTGCCAGCAGTTTCGCGCAGGGCCTAGCCGGGGAGCTGTTTTTT; CDR3aa: CASSFAQGLAGELFF
v_gene: TRBV5-5; abundance: .; d_gene: TRBD1; j_gene: TRBJ1-1; CDR3nt: TGTGCCAGCCGACAGGGATCCACTGAAGCTTTCTTT; CDR3aa: CASRQGSTEAFF
v_gene: TRBV11-2; abundance: .; d_gene: TRBD2; j_gene: TRBJ2-1; CDR3nt: TGTGCCAGCAGCTTAGGCGGGAGGGCCGTCTACAATGAGCAGTTCTTC; CDR3aa: CASSLGGRAVYNEQFF
v_gene: TRBV13; abundance: .; d_gene: TRBD1; j_gene: TRBJ1-4; CDR3nt: TGTGCCAGCAGCTCCATGGACAGGGCTGAAAAACTGTTTTTT; CDR3aa: CASSSMDRAEKLFF
v_gene: TRBV6-6; abundance: .; d_gene: TRBD1; j_gene: TRBJ1-1; CDR3nt: TGTGCCAGCAGTGCCGGGACAGGGGGCGCGAACACTGAAGCTTTCTTT; CDR3aa: CASSAGTGGANTEAFF
v_gene: TRBV30; abundance: .; d_gene: TRBD1; j_gene: TRBJ2-3; CDR3nt: TGTGCCTGGAGTTTTCGGACAGGGCGGGACACAGATACGCAGTATTTT; CDR3aa: CAWSFRTGRDTDTQYF
v_gene: TRBV4-1; abundance: .; d_gene: .; j_gene: TRBJ1-4; CDR3nt: TGCGCCAGCAGCCAAGCCGGAACACGCTTCACAGTTAATGAAAAACTGTTTTTT; CDR3aa: CASSQAGTRFTVNEKLFF
v_gene: TRBV10-3; abundance: .; d_gene: TRBD2; j_gene: TRBJ2-3; CDR3nt: TGTGCCATCAGTGAGATCGCGGGAGGGCCTGCTACAGATACGCAGTATTTT; CDR3aa: CAISEIAGGPATDTQYF
v_gene: TRBV7-2; abundance: .; d_gene: TRBD1; j_gene: TRBJ2-5; CDR3nt: TGTGCCAGCAGCTTCGACAGGGCCGAGGAGACCCAGTACTTC; CDR3aa: CASSFDRAEETQYF
v_gene: TRBV6-5; abundance: .; d_gene: TRBD1; j_gene: TRBJ1-2; CDR3nt: TGTGCCAGCAGGCGGACAGGGAACTATGGCTACACCTTC; CDR3aa: CASRRTGNYGYTF
v_gene: TRBV18; abundance: .; d_gene: TRBD1; j_gene: TRBJ1-2; CDR3nt: TGTGCCAGCTCACGGACAGGGCTCAGCTATGGCTACACCTTC; CDR3aa: CASSRTGLSYGYTF